The rows below give T cell receptor beta chains drawn from one sample of a study of cytomegalovirus exposure and HLA in healthy donors. Profiling relied on immunoSEQ multiplex PCR, and the TCRdb table lists in-frame clones only, not all of them. The repertoire holds about 170,000 clones, with roughly 80% as singletons. What was sequenced was PBMCs. The receptors shown here come from a male donor in good health and CMV-seronegative. Each CDR3 is given with its conserved first and last residue. A D gene is named only where the DNA matches it firmly. Not every row has a clone size; where given, it reads once, few, many or a size class.

j_call clone_size v_call d_call cdr3_nt cdr3_aa
TRBJ2-1 NA TRBV7-2 TRBD2 TGTGCCAGCAGCGCGACTAGCGGGGGGGGACTACAGTTCTTC CASSATSGGGLQFF
TRBJ2-7 once TRBV7-9 TRBD1 TGTGCCAGCAGCGACAGGGGGTACGAGCAGTACTTC CASSDRGYEQYF
TRBJ2-2 once TRBV29-1 NA TGCAGCGTTGCTTCTAGCACGGGCGGGGAGCTGTTTTTT CSVASSTGGELFF
TRBJ2-7 NA TRBV2 TRBD2 TGTGCCAGCAGCGGACTAGCGGGAGGGCCTGGTTACGAGCAGTACTTC CASSGLAGGPGYEQYF
TRBJ1-2 NA TRBV10-3 NA TGTGCCATCAGTATGCCAGGGGTTGGCTACACCTTC CAISMPGVGYTF
TRBJ1-4 NA TRBV28 NA TGTGCCAGCAGTTTGAATTTGGGGGCGCTTAATGAAAAACTGTTTTTT CASSLNLGALNEKLFF
TRBJ2-5 NA TRBV7-3 NA TGTGCCAGCAGCCCCGTCGGCGGCGGCCAAGAGACCCAGTACTTC CASSPVGGGQETQYF
TRBJ1-1 NA TRBV5-8 TRBD1 TGTGCCAGCAGCTACCGACAGGGGGTGCAAATGAACACTGAAGCTTTCTTT CASSYRQGVQMNTEAFF
TRBJ2-1 NA TRBV15 TRBD2 TGTGCCACCAGCAGAGCCACGAGCGGGAGTAGGAATGAGCAGTTCTTC CATSRATSGSRNEQFF
TRBJ2-7 NA TRBV2 TRBD2 TGTGCCGGGGGACTAGCGGGCTACGAGCAGTACTTC CAGGLAGYEQYF
TRBJ2-2 NA TRBV29-1 NA TGCAGCGGACTCAGGGGCTACACCGGGGAGCTGTTTTTT CSGLRGYTGELFF
TRBJ2-2 NA TRBV15 TRBD2 TGTGCCACCAGCAGAGATCCAGGGACTAGCGGGGGGCCGAACACCGGGGAGCTGTTTTTT CATSRDPGTSGGPNTGELFF
TRBJ2-7 NA TRBV6-6 NA TGTGCCAGCAAAGGTGTTAAGGGAGAAAGTTCCTACGAGCAGTACTTC CASKGVKGESSYEQYF
TRBJ2-5 NA TRBV19 NA TGTGCCAGTAGTAAAGACCAGCAAGAGACCCAGTACTTC CASSKDQQETQYF
TRBJ1-5 NA TRBV6-5 NA TGTGCCAGCAGTTTCATAGAAAATAGCAATCAGCCCCAGCATTTT CASSFIENSNQPQHF
TRBJ2-5 NA TRBV6-4 NA TGTGCCAGCAGCGACAGGTCCGGGGGGACCCAGTACTTC CASSDRSGGTQYF
TRBJ2-7 NA TRBV28 NA TGTGCCAGCAGCCAAACCCTTCAGGGGGAGCAGTACTTC CASSQTLQGEQYF
TRBJ2-3 NA TRBV4-2 NA TGTGCCAGCAGCCCGACGGCGGGCAGGGGAAGCACAGATACGCAGTATTTT CASSPTAGRGSTDTQYF
TRBJ1-1 NA TRBV6-5 TRBD1 TGTGCCAGCAGTTATGGGAGGACAGGACTGAACACTGAAGCTTTCTTT CASSYGRTGLNTEAFF
TRBJ2-7 once TRBV19 TRBD1 TGTGCCAGTAGTAAGACAGGGGGCGCGGGGGAGCAGTACTTC CASSKTGGAGEQYF
TRBJ2-3 NA TRBV28 TRBD2 TGTGCCAGCAGCAACACGGAGCGGGAGGGTGTAGATACGCAGTATTTT CASSNTEREGVDTQYF
TRBJ1-5 NA TRBV7-8 TRBD1 TGTGCCAGCAGCTTGACAGGGGGCAGGAATCAGCCCCAGCATTTT CASSLTGGRNQPQHF
TRBJ2-6 NA TRBV5-1 NA TGCGCCAGCAGGGGCACCAACTCTGGGGCCAACGTCCTGACTTTC CASRGTNSGANVLTF
TRBJ2-7 NA TRBV27 NA TGTGCCAGCAGTAGCCTCATGTCGGGTACCTACGAGCAGTACTTC CASSSLMSGTYEQYF
TRBJ1-4 NA TRBV6-5 TRBD1 TGTGCCACCAAACCCGGGACAGATAATGAAAAACTGTTTTTT CATKPGTDNEKLFF
TRBJ2-7 NA TRBV5-1 NA TGCGCCAGCAGCACGGGACAAGAAAGGCCCTACGAGCAGTACTTC CASSTGQERPYEQYF
TRBJ2-7 NA TRBV10-1 TRBD2 TGCGCCAGCCACTTGGGGCGGGAGGAGGACGAGCAGTACTTC CASHLGREEDEQYF
TRBJ2-7 once TRBV7-9 NA TGTGCCAGCACTCCCGCGGGGTACTCCTACGAGCAGTACTTC CASTPAGYSYEQYF
TRBJ2-7 NA TRBV19 NA TGTGCCAGTAGTACCCAGGACAGCTTCTCCTACGAGCAGTACTTC CASSTQDSFSYEQYF
TRBJ1-2 once TRBV28 NA TGTGCCGTCATTCCCCAAGGGGTAGACTATGGCTACACCTTC CAVIPQGVDYGYTF
TRBJ1-2 NA TRBV18 NA TGTGCCAGCTCACCACTAGACAGGACCTCGGGTGGCTACACCTTC CASSPLDRTSGGYTF
TRBJ2-7 NA TRBV10-3 TRBD2 TGTGCCATCAACATTCCGGGACTAGGCTACGAGCAGTACTTC CAINIPGLGYEQYF
TRBJ2-5 NA TRBV4-2 TRBD2 TGTGCCAGCAGCCAAGAAACAGGGCGTCTAGCGGGAGGGTTGGAGACCCAGTACTTC CASSQETGRLAGGLETQYF
TRBJ2-1 once TRBV5-1 TRBD2 TGCGCCAGCACCCTCCGCGGGAGGGCCGTGGACAATGAGCAGTTCTTC CASTLRGRAVDNEQFF
TRBJ1-1 NA TRBV7-9 TRBD1 TGTGCCAGCAGCTCCAACAGGGGGAAAGACACTGAAGCTTTCTTT CASSSNRGKDTEAFF
TRBJ1-3 NA TRBV28 TRBD1 TGTGCCAGCACCCTGACAGGGTCCTCTGGAAACACCATATATTTT CASTLTGSSGNTIYF
TRBJ2-4 NA TRBV2 TRBD2 TGTGCCAGCAGTGAAGGGACTAGCGGGGTGTTTGCCATTCAGTACTTC CASSEGTSGVFAIQYF
TRBJ1-1 few TRBV7-9 TRBD1 TGTGCCAGCAGCTTCGGACAGGCTGAAGCTTTCTTT CASSFGQAEAFF
TRBJ2-2 once TRBV2 TRBD1 TGTGCCAGCACTGTAGGGACAGGGGGAACTGGGGAGCTGTTTTTT CASTVGTGGTGELFF
TRBJ2-1 few TRBV25-1 NA TGTGCCAGCAGTTCTCGGGAGCTACCCCTCTACAATGAGCAGTTCTTC CASSSRELPLYNEQFF
TRBJ2-2 NA TRBV5-4 TRBD1 TGTGCCAGCAGCCACCACAACAGGGGACCCACCGGGGAGCTGTTTTTT CASSHHNRGPTGELFF
TRBJ2-7 NA TRBV6-1 NA TGTGCCAGCAGTGAATTAGGGGCCGGGTACTTC CASSELGAGYF
TRBJ1-2 NA TRBV7-8 TRBD1 TGTGCCAGCAGCTTATCTCGGACCGGGACAGGAGGACGAGGCTACACCTTC CASSLSRTGTGGRGYTF
TRBJ2-7 NA TRBV6-1 TRBD1 TGTGCCAGCATTCGTTCCGGGACAGGGGTCTACGAGCAGTACTTC CASIRSGTGVYEQYF
TRBJ2-7 NA TRBV5-6 TRBD1 TGTGCCAGCAGCAAACGGACAGGGCTCTACGAGCAGTACTTC CASSKRTGLYEQYF
TRBJ2-5 NA TRBV6-6 TRBD2 TGTGCCAGCAATGGACTAGAGGGGACCCAGTACTTC CASNGLEGTQYF
TRBJ2-1 NA TRBV2 TRBD2 TGTGCCAGCACGACTAGCGGGTCCTACAATGAGCAGTTCTTC CASTTSGSYNEQFF
TRBJ2-7 NA TRBV5-1 TRBD1 TGCGCCAGCAGTTCTACTAATAGCCGGGACAGGGACTCCGAGCAGTACTTC CASSSTNSRDRDSEQYF
TRBJ1-3 NA TRBV4-1 TRBD1 TGCGCCAGCAGCCAAGAGAGAGGGGGACAGGGGCTTCGAGGAAACACCATATATTTT CASSQERGGQGLRGNTIYF
TRBJ2-3 NA TRBV19 NA TGTGCCAGTAGTATTGGTGGCTCGATCACAGATACGCAGTATTTT CASSIGGSITDTQYF
TRBJ2-3 once TRBV7-2 NA TGTGCCAGCAGCAGCCGGTCCGGGGAGACAGATACGCAGTATTTT CASSSRSGETDTQYF
TRBJ2-1 NA TRBV27 TRBD2 TGTGCCAGCAGTTTATGGCGGGGGGACTCCTACAATGAGCAGTTCTTC CASSLWRGDSYNEQFF
TRBJ2-5 once TRBV9 TRBD2 TGTGCCAGCAGCGCTCGACTAGCGGGGGGGCCATCGACAGAGACCCAGTACTTC CASSARLAGGPSTETQYF
TRBJ2-3 NA TRBV28 NA TGTGCCAGCAGTCGAATCAGGGGCCTAAGCACAGATACGCAGTATTTT CASSRIRGLSTDTQYF
TRBJ1-1 NA TRBV5-4 NA TGTGCCAGCAGCAAGGACATTCCGGGGGGGATGAACACTGAAGCTTTCTTT CASSKDIPGGMNTEAFF
TRBJ2-5 NA TRBV30 NA TGTGCCTGGAGAGGGGGGGCCTTTGAGACCCAGTACTTC CAWRGGAFETQYF
TRBJ2-1 NA TRBV4-2 TRBD1 TGTGCCAGCAGCCAGAGAACGGGACAGGTCAACAATGAGCAGTTCTTC CASSQRTGQVNNEQFF
TRBJ2-7 NA TRBV19 NA TGTGCCAGTAGTATAGCCATGGTGGGGGGCTCCTACGAGCAGTACTTC CASSIAMVGGSYEQYF